The next 27 T cell receptor beta chains were all read from a single sample in a study of regulatory T cells in long-lasting Graves disease. Arm-PCR of CDR3 regions with iRepertoire HTBI primers generated TCR beta libraries. A single record per CDR3 protein comes from TCRdb applying MiXCR to the multiplex PCR reads. The sample lists 500,000 or so distinct CDR3 sequences, around 15% seen once, with around a sixth in the top ten. Time point defined: newly diagnosed GD, antithyroid drugs for less than 3 months. Construction of the TCR library relied on RNA isolated from PBMCs. Separately, the same data were catalogued under a study of T cells in Graves' hyperthyroidism and ophthalmopathy.

Material: peripheral blood mononuclear cells (PBMCs), obtained at new diagnosis, from a patient treated with antithyroid drugs. These receptor sequences come from a woman between 50 and 59 years old with Graves disease.

This clonotype came up many times. The rearrangement links TRBV11-2 to TRBJ2-7; TRBD1 matches 10 bases. The CDR3 sequence is 14 residues long. Germline V lookup: CDR1 SGHAT, CDR2 FQNNGV. With 7 bases clipped from V and 4 bases from J, the junction kept 7 bases outside the gene matches. CDR3 amino acids: CASTDRDRGYEQYF. DNA of the CDR3: TGTGCCAGCACCGACCGGGACAGGGGATACGAGCAGTACTTC.

This clonotype was observed many times. This chain joins TRBV10-2 and TRBJ1-4; TRBD1 matches 10 bases. The J segment lost 6 bases and the V segment lost 5 bases, leaving 3 bases of the junction unmatched. This CDR3 has 14 amino acids. The V gene's germline CDR1 is WSHSY and CDR2 SAAADI. CDR3 amino acids: CASSRQGADEKLFF. In DNA, the CDR3 is TGCGCCAGCAGTAGACAGGGGGCCGATGAAAAACTGTTTTTT.

This clonotype has a count of ten or more. V and J are TRBV29-1 and TRBJ2-1, with 14 bases fitting TRBD2. With 3 bases clipped from V and 3 bases from J, the junction kept 7 bases outside the gene matches. The CDR3 runs 17 residues. Germline CDR1 is SQVTM and CDR2 is ANQGSEA. CDR3 amino acids: CSVERGLAGEGYNEQFF. CDR3 in DNA: TGCAGCGTTGAGAGGGGACTAGCGGGGGAGGGCTACAATGAGCAGTTCTTC.

The rearrangement joins TRBV2 to TRBJ2-3; D is uncertain. Germline assignment: CDR1 SNHLY and CDR2 FYNNEI. The CDR3 consists of 14 residues. V gave up 3 bases and J gave up 2 bases, with 9 bases separating them. The CDR3: CASSENGYTDTQYF. The CDR3 coding sequence is TGTGCCAGCAGTGAGAATGGGTACACAGATACGCAGTATTTT.

In this sample, this clonotype turned up many times. The chain combines TRBV9 with TRBJ1-1; D is perhaps TRBD1 (5 bases). CDR1 is SGDLS and CDR2 is YYNGEE in the germline V gene. The V and J ends lost 0 bases and 2 bases respectively, with 14 bases between them. The CDR3 is made up of 16 amino acids. The CDR3 bases are TGTGCCAGCAGCGTAGGCCTTGGGGGAAGCAACACTGAAGCTTTCTTT. This gives the protein CASSVGLGGSNTEAFF.

This clonotype was seen a few times. The chain combines TRBV19 with TRBJ2-4, with TRBD1 identical over 8 bases. The CDR3 spans 21 residues. Germline-derived CDR1 and CDR2 are LNHDA and SQIVND (reference sequence). V lost 2 bases to trimming and J lost 0 bases; unmatched junction nucleotides: 18. In nucleotides, the CDR3 is TGTGCCAGTAGTATACAGGGGGCTAAGGCTCGCTCCCCTATAGCCAAAAACATTCAGTACTTC. This translates into CASSIQGAKARSPIAKNIQYF.

This clonotype was detected many times. The chain links TRBV7-8 to TRBJ1-1, with D uncertain. Trimming stripped 5 bases from V and 11 bases from J, with 12 bases between. Germline V CDR1 and CDR2: SGHVS, FQNEAQ. The CDR3 is 11 amino acids. CDR3 in amino acids: CASSPVGRAFF. For the CDR3, the DNA is TGTGCCAGCAGCCCCGTGGGCCGGGCTTTCTTT.

The chain links TRBV27 to TRBJ2-3; D gene ambiguous. The CDR3 totals 16 residues. The germline V gene has CDR1 MNHEY and CDR2 SMNVEV (reference sequence). V was clipped by 4 bases and J by 0 bases, with 14 bases between them. CDR3 coding DNA: TGTGCCAGCAGTTCTAGGCGAACGATCAGCACAGATACGCAGTATTTT. Translation: CASSSRRTISTDTQYF.

This clonotype was picked up many times. The chain joins TRBV5-6 to TRBJ1-1; D remains ambiguous. The CDR3 consists of 12 residues. Trimming shortened V by 0 bases and J by 3 bases, and 3 bases separated the two germline ends. CDR1 is SGHDT, CDR2 YYEEEE, per germline. CDR3 nucleotide sequence: TGTGCCAGCAGCTTGGCCTACACTGAAGCTTTCTTT. It translates to CASSLAYTEAFF.

This clonotype was counted many times. The gene calls are TRBV3-1 and TRBJ2-7; 8 nucleotides line up with TRBD1. The CDR3 length is 16 residues. The V gene end was trimmed by 1 base and the J gene end by 6 bases; junction bases not matched to a gene: 11. Germline V gene lookup returns CDR1 LGHDT and CDR2 YNNKEL (reference sequence). CDR3 residues: CASSQGTGNSALEQYF. DNA of the CDR3: TGTGCCAGCAGCCAAGGGACAGGGAATAGTGCCCTCGAGCAGTACTTC.

In this sample, this clonotype turned up many times. The genes are TRBV12-3 or TRBV12-4 and TRBJ2-1; TRBD1 might be the D (6 bases). The CDR3 contains 15 residues. Trimming shortened V by 2 bases and J by 8 bases, and 16 bases separated the two germline ends. CDR3 sequence reads: CASSLYRGTNDEQFF. The CDR3 DNA reads TGTGCCAGCAGTTTATATAGGGGGACAAACGATGAGCAGTTCTTC.

The genes are TRBV10-2 and TRBJ2-7; 13 bases map to TRBD2. Per the germline V gene, CDR1 is WSHSY and CDR2 is SAAADI. CDR3 size: 15 residues. The junction had 4 bases not matched to a gene; V was cut back by 4 bases and J by 4 bases. The CDR3 is CASSGTSGSLYEQYF. CDR3 bases: TGCGCCAGCAGTGGGACTAGCGGGAGTTTGTACGAGCAGTACTTC.

In its sample, this clonotype was seen many times. V and J are TRBV3-1 and TRBJ2-7; tentative D call: TRBD2 (6 bases). V gave up 1 base and J gave up 3 bases, with 13 bases separating them. The length of the CDR3 is 15 residues. CDR1 and CDR2 from the germline V gene are LGHDT and YNNKEL (reference sequence). The DNA for the CDR3 is TGTGCCAGCAGCCAAGGGTGGGACTTCATCTACGAGCAGTACTTC. As protein: CASSQGWDFIYEQYF.

Concerning this clonotype itself: A far larger clone is a single base away, which makes a read error likely. This chain joins TRBV2 and TRBJ2-1; tentatively, D is TRBD2 (6 bases). The V gene's germline CDR1 is SNHLY and CDR2 FYNNEI. The CDR3 contains 15 residues. The CDR3 reads CASSLTGLSYSEQFF. The CDR3 DNA is TGTGCCAGCAGCCTTACGGGACTCTCCTACAGTGAGCAGTTCTTC.

The table lists this clonotype with many counts. J is TRBJ1-5 and V is TRBV12-3 or TRBV12-4, with TRBD1 as a possible D gene (6 bases). V gave up 7 bases and J gave up 6 bases, with 16 bases separating them. This CDR3 region has 14 residues. The CDR3 spells CASTDQGFGQPQHF. DNA of the CDR3: TGTGCCAGCACCGATCAGGGGTTTGGTCAGCCCCAGCATTTT.

The chain links TRBV10-3 to TRBJ2-2; D is possibly TRBD2 (6 bases). This CDR3 has 16 amino acids. The V gene lost 7 bases and the J gene lost 0 bases, with 15 bases spanning the gap. Germline V gene data show CDR1 as ENHRY and CDR2 as SYGVKD. CDR3 nucleotides: TGTGCCATCACCCGGGCTAGCGCCACGAACACCGGGGAGCTGTTTTTT. The encoded protein is CAITRASATNTGELFF.

Ten or more counts support this clonotype. The CDR3 region is CASSQVYTAIYGYTF. The CDR3 DNA follows: TGTGCCAGCAGCCAAGTATATACAGCAATCTATGGCTACACCTTC. The chain uses TRBV3-1 and TRBJ1-2, with no clear D. There are 15 residues in the CDR3. With 1 base removed from V and 4 bases from J, the gap between germline ends came to 13 bases. Germline CDR1 is LGHDT and CDR2 is YNNKEL (reference sequence).

This clonotype was counted ten times or more. The rearrangement uses TRBV11-2 and TRBJ2-7; tentative D call: TRBD2 (6 bases). Looked up from germline, CDR1 is SGHAT and CDR2 is FQNNGV. V dropped 4 bases and J dropped 5 bases, with 15 bases sitting between them. The CDR3 has 14 amino acids. The CDR3 sequence: CASSWGSGSNEQYF. As DNA, the CDR3 is TGTGCCAGCAGCTGGGGGAGCGGGTCGAACGAGCAGTACTTC.

This clonotype was seen ten or more times. The rearrangement links TRBV6-1 to TRBJ1-5, with D perhaps matching TRBD1 (5 bases). Germline V gene data show CDR1 as MNHNS and CDR2 as SASEGT. The CDR3 runs 14 residues. The V end was cut by 6 bases, the J end by 4 bases, with 13 bases between. Here the CDR3 DNA reads TGTGCCAGCAGACCAACAGGCACAAATCAGCCCCAGCATTTT. Amino acid sequence: CASRPTGTNQPQHF.

This clonotype was observed at least ten times. The chain has TRBV10-3 and TRBJ2-3, with a weak D call TRBD1 (6 bases). CDR3 length equals 14 residues. The germline V and J ends were trimmed by 10 bases and 1 base, with 15 bases remaining between them. Germline V gene sequence: CDR1 ENHRY, CDR2 SYGVKD. The CDR3 loop reads CASRDAGGTDTQYF. The CDR3 DNA reads TGTGCCAGCAGGGACGCAGGGGGCACAGATACGCAGTATTTT.

In this sample, this clonotype turned up a few times. The chain has TRBV3-1 and TRBJ1-6; 7 bases are shared with TRBD1. Germline CDR1 is LGHDT and CDR2 is YNNKEL (reference sequence). V was pared by 2 bases and J by 7 bases, with 11 bases of the junction left unmatched. The CDR3 extends over 17 amino acids. The CDR3 spells CASSQTYWGQSNSPLHF. The CDR3 nucleotides read TGTGCCAGCAGCCAAACCTATTGGGGACAGTCGAATTCACCCCTCCACTTT. The full variable domain, in which reference TRBV3-1 and TRBJ1-6 provide the parts outside the CDR3, is DTAVSQTPKYLVTQMGNDKSIKCEQNLGHDTMYWYKQDSKKFLKIMFSYNNKELIINETVPNRFSPKSPDKAHLNLHINSLELGDSAVYFCASSQTYWGQSNSPLHFGNGTRLTVT.

This clonotype was seen repeatedly, ten times or more. The rearrangement links TRBV10-3 to TRBJ2-5, with TRBD1 identical over 10 bases. V was pared by 0 bases and J by 5 bases, with 0 bases of the junction left unmatched. Germline V gives CDR1 ENHRY, CDR2 SYGVKD. The CDR3 runs to 14 residues. The CDR3 DNA is TGTGCCATCAGTGAGTCGACAGGGGGCGAGACCCAGTACTTC. Translation: CAISESTGGETQYF.

This clonotype was recorded at least ten times. For the CDR3, the DNA is TGCGCCAGCAGCTTGCTAGCCCAATGGGATGAGCAGTTCTTC. Its protein product is CASSLLAQWDEQFF. This rearrangement joins TRBV5-1 to TRBJ2-1; weak D call: TRBD2 (5 bases). This CDR3 contains 14 residues. Looked up from germline, CDR1 is SGHRS and CDR2 is YFSETQ. Trimming left V 1 base short and J 8 bases short, with 13 bases between.

This clonotype has a handful of counts. This chain uses TRBV25-1 with TRBJ1-4, with 9 bases aligning to TRBD1. The V segment lost 4 bases and the J segment 6 bases; nucleotides outside the gene matches: 9. The germline CDR1 and CDR2 sequences are MGHDK and SYGVNS. The CDR3 is made up of 16 amino acids. CDR3 in DNA: TGTGCCAGCAGTGCAGCGACCGGGACAGGGTATGAAAAACTGTTTTTT. Translating it yields CASSAATGTGYEKLFF.

The chain links TRBV12-3 or TRBV12-4 to TRBJ1-2; D uncertain. Deletions cut 6 bases from V and 4 bases from J, with 12 bases between. The CDR3 is 13 amino acids. CDR3 sequence reads: CASRSFLPYGYTF. CDR3 sequence (DNA): TGTGCCAGCAGATCGTTCCTCCCCTATGGCTACACCTTC.

This clonotype was recorded a few times. A read error may be the cause here, since a much bigger clone is one base away. The genes are TRBV11-2 and TRBJ2-5; D not resolved. The CDR3 extends over 13 amino acids. Looked up from germline, CDR1 is SGHAT and CDR2 is FQNNGV. The V end was cut by 1 base, the J end by 5 bases, with 8 bases between. The CDR3 DNA is TGTGCCAGCAGCTTAGGGACGAGGGAGACCCAGTACTTC. Encoded protein: CASSLGTRETQYF. The full variable domain, with the rest looked up from reference TRBV11-2 and TRBJ2-5, is EAGVAQSPRYKIIEKRQSVAFWCNPISGHATLYWYQQILGQGPKLLIQFQNNGVVDDSQLPKDRFSAERLKGVDSTLKIQPAKLEDSAVYLCASSLGTRETQYFGPGTRLLVL.

There are many counts of this clonotype. The chain uses TRBV5-5 and TRBJ2-7; 7 bases align to TRBD1. The V gene's germline CDR1 is SGHKS and CDR2 YYEKEE (reference sequence). V lost 2 bases to trimming and J lost 4 bases; unmatched junction nucleotides: 9. This CDR3 has 15 amino acids. Here the CDR3 DNA reads TGTGCCAGCAGCTTTCGAGAACAGGGGCCTTACGAGCAGTACTTC. Amino acids: CASSFREQGPYEQYF.